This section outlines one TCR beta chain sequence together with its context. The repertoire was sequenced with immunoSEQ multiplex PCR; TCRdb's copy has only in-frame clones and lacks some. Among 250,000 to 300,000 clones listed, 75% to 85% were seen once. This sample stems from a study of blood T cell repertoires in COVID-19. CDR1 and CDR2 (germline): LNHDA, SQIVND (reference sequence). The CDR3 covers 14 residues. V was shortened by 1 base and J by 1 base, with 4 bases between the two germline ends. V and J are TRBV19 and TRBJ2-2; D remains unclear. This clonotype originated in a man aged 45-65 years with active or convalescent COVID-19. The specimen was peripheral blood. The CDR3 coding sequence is TGTGCCAGTAGTATAGCGAGGAACACCGGGGAGCTGTTTTTT. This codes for CASSIARNTGELFF.